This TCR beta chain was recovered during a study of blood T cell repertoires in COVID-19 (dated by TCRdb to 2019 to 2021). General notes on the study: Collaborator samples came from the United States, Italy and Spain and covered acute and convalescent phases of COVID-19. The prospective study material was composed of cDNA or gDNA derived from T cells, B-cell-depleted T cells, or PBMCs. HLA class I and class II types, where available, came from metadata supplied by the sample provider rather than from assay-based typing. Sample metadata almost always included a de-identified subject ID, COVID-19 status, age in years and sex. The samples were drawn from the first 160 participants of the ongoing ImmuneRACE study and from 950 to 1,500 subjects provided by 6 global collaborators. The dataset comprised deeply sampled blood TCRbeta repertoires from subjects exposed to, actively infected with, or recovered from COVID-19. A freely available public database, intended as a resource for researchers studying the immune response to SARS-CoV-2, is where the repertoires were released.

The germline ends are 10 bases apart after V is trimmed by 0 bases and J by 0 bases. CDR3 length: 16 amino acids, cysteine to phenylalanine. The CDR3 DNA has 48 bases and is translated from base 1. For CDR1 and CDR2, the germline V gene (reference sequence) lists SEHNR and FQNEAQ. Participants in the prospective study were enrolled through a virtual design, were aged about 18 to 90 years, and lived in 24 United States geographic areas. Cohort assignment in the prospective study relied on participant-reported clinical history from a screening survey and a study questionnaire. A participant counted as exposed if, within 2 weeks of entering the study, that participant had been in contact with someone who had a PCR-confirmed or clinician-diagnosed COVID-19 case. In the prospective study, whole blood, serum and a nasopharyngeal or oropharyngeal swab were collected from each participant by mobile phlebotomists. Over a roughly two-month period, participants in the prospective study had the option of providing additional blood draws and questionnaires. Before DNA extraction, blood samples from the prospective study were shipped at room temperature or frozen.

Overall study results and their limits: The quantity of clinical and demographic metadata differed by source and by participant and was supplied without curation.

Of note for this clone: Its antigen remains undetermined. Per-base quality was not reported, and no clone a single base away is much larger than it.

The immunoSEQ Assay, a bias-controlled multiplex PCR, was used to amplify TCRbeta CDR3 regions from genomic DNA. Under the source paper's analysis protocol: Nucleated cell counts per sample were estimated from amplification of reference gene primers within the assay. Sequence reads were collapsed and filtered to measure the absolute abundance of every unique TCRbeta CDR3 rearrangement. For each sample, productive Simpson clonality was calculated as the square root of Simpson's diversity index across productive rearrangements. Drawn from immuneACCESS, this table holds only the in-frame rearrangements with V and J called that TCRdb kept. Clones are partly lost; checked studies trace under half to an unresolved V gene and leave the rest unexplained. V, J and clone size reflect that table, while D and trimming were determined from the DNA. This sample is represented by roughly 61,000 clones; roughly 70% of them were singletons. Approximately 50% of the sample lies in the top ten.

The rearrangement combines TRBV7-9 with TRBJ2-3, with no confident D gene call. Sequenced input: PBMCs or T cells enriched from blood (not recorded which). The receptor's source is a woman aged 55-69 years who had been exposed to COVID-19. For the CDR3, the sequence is CASSLAETSSTDTQYF. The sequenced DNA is TGTGCCAGCAGCTTAGCCGAGACATCTAGCACAGATACGCAGTATTTT.